The 26 T cell receptor beta chains below were found in one sample sequenced in a study of blood T cell repertoires in COVID-19. TCRdb keeps only in-frame clones here, not all; method: immunoSEQ multiplex PCR. This table holds about 70,000 clones, under 80% found once. The sequenced sample was peripheral blood. These receptors all stem from a human donor in a cohort sampled during active COVID-19.

V is TRBV11-3 and J is TRBJ2-2, with TRBD1 matching over 8 bases. The CDR3 covers 15 residues. V lost 4 bases, J lost 4 bases, and 5 bases stayed unmatched. Germline V gene lookup returns CDR1 SGHNT and CDR2 YENEEA. The CDR3 coding sequence is TGTGCCAGCAGCTCAGACAGGGGTGTCACCGGGGAGCTGTTTTTT. Translating it yields CASSSDRGVTGELFF.

The chain employs TRBV3-1 (or the pseudogene TRBV3-2) and TRBJ2-4; 7 bases map to TRBD1. The germline V gene encodes CDR1 LGHDT and CDR2 YNNKEL (reference sequence). The CDR3 sequence is 13 residues long. With V trimmed by 7 bases and J by 7 bases, 7 bases remained unmatched. CDR3 in DNA: TGTGCCAGCACGAGACAGGGCGGTAACATTCAGTACTTC. Protein: CASTRQGGNIQYF.

The V call is TRBV7-9, the J call TRBJ2-2; D possibly corresponds to TRBD1 (5 bases). The CDR3 totals 19 residues. V gave up 5 bases and J gave up 2 bases, with 24 bases separating them. The germline V gene has CDR1 SEHNR and CDR2 FQNEAQ (reference sequence). The CDR3: CASSPPSPWTMSNTGELFF. The CDR3 nucleotides are TGTGCCAGCAGCCCACCCTCCCCCTGGACAATGAGTAACACCGGGGAGCTGTTTTTT.

The chain uses TRBV5-1 and TRBJ1-6; TRBD1 aligns across 7 bases. The CDR3 is made up of 15 amino acids. Germline assignment: CDR1 SGHRS and CDR2 YFSETQ. Losses at the gene ends were 0 bases for V and 10 bases for J; bases not matched to a gene: 7. The CDR3 DNA is TGCGCCAGCAGCTTGGAGCCGGGAGGGGGCTCACCCCTCCACTTT. It yields the protein CASSLEPGGGSPLHF.

This clone was seen a few times. The chain is built from TRBV19 and TRBJ1-5; the D is unclear. CDR1 LNHDA and CDR2 SQIVND come from the germline V gene (reference sequence). Trimming stripped 2 bases from V and 5 bases from J, with 10 bases between. CDR3 length equals 14 residues. CDR3 in DNA: TGTGCCAGTAGTATATCGGGGATGGATCAGCCCCAGCATTTT. Protein: CASSISGMDQPQHF. Based on the CDR3 plus reference TRBV19 and TRBJ1-5, the full variable domain is DGGITQSPKYLFRKEGQNVTLSCEQNLNHDAMYWYRQDPGQGLRLIYYSQIVNDFQKGDIAEGYSVSREKKESFPLTVTSAQKNPTAFYLCASSISGMDQPQHFGDGTRLSIL.

The gene calls are TRBV6-5 and TRBJ1-2; 7 nucleotides line up with TRBD1. Germline-derived CDR1 and CDR2 are MNHEY and SVGAGI. The CDR3 totals 15 residues. The ends lost 0 bases at V and 8 bases at J; junction bases unmatched: 9. CDR3 region: CASSYSNRGGGGYTF. As DNA, the CDR3 is TGTGCCAGCAGTTACTCGAACAGGGGTGGTGGGGGCTACACCTTC.

The CDR3 is CASSLDAGANYGYTF. The CDR3, as DNA: TGCGCCAGCAGCTTGGATGCAGGGGCGAACTATGGCTACACCTTC. This chain uses TRBV5-1 with TRBJ1-2, with D perhaps TRBD1 (6 bases). CDR1 SGHRS and CDR2 YFSETQ come from the germline V gene. The CDR3 contains 15 residues. The ends were cut back, 0 bases at V and 2 bases at J, with 11 bases in the middle.

J is TRBJ2-7 and V is TRBV7-9; 7 bases align to TRBD1. The CDR3 length is 14 residues. Germline V gives CDR1 SEHNR, CDR2 FQNEAQ (reference sequence). With V trimmed by 4 bases and J by 0 bases, 3 bases remained unmatched. CDR3 loop: CASSSGTVSYEQYF. CDR3 DNA sequence: TGTGCCAGCAGCTCCGGGACAGTCTCCTACGAGCAGTACTTC. The variable domain in full, completed from reference TRBV7-9 and TRBJ2-7, reads DTGVSQNPRHKITKRGQNVTFRCDPISEHNRLYWYRQTLGQGPEFLTYFQNEAQLEKSRLLSDRFSAERPKGSFSTLEIQRTEQGDSAMYLCASSSGTVSYEQYFGPGTRLTVT.

The V call is TRBV9, the J call TRBJ1-3; D is undetermined. Germline V gene lookup returns CDR1 SGDLS and CDR2 YYNGEE. This CDR3 contains 15 residues. V lost 4 bases and J lost 4, with 15 bases in between. CDR3 loop: CASSHNPGLGNTIYF. The CDR3 region has the DNA TGTGCCAGCAGCCACAACCCAGGACTAGGAAACACCATATATTTT.

The chain has TRBV18 and TRBJ1-1; TRBD1 is a possible D gene (5 bases). Looked up from germline, CDR1 is KGHSH and CDR2 is LQKENI. The germline V and J ends were trimmed by 3 bases and 0 bases, with 11 bases remaining between them. The CDR3 is 15 amino acids. The DNA for the CDR3 is TGTGCCAGCTCACCTAATCAAGGGGTGAACACTGAAGCTTTCTTT. Translating it yields CASSPNQGVNTEAFF. The whole variable domain, remainder taken from reference TRBV18 and TRBJ1-1, is NAGVMQNPRHLVRRRGQEARLRCSPMKGHSHVYWYRQLPEEGLKFMVYLQKENIIDESGMPKERFSAEFPKEGPSILRIQQVVRGDSAAYFCASSPNQGVNTEAFFGQGTRLTVV.

This chain links TRBV14 with TRBJ2-7; 9 positions match TRBD1. J was trimmed by 4 bases and V by 4 bases; bases with no gene match: 5. The germline CDR1 and CDR2 sequences are SGHDN and FVKESK. The CDR3 contains 14 residues. The CDR3 region is CASSRGQGRYEQYF. The CDR3 DNA sequence: TGTGCCAGCAGCCGAGGACAGGGGAGGTACGAGCAGTACTTC.

The rearrangement links TRBV19 to TRBJ1-1; no clear D. V was trimmed by 7 bases and J by 0 bases, leaving 12 bases between them. CDR3 length: 14 residues. Germline CDR1 and CDR2: LNHDA and SQIVND (reference sequence). This CDR3 is CASKEAGMNTEAFF. The CDR3 bases are TGTGCCAGTAAGGAGGCAGGTATGAACACTGAAGCTTTCTTT. Using reference TRBV19 and TRBJ1-1 for the parts outside the CDR3, the full variable domain is DGGITQSPKYLFRKEGQNVTLSCEQNLNHDAMYWYRQDPGQGLRLIYYSQIVNDFQKGDIAEGYSVSREKKESFPLTVTSAQKNPTAFYLCASKEAGMNTEAFFGQGTRLTVV.

CDR3 region: CASSSPGQVKLFF. DNA for the CDR3: TGTGCCAGCAGTTCCCCAGGGCAGGTAAAACTGTTTTTT. The chain uses TRBV6-4 and TRBJ1-4; D may be TRBD1 (5 bases). Trimming took off 5 bases at V and 10 bases at J, with 14 bases between the two ends. CDR1 is MRHNA and CDR2 is SNTAGT in the germline V gene. There are 13 residues in the CDR3.

The rearrangement links TRBV6-1 to TRBJ1-1; D gene ambiguous. Looked up from germline, CDR1 is MNHNS and CDR2 is SASEGT. Trimming took off 1 base at V and 2 bases at J, with 8 bases between the two ends. This CDR3 has 14 amino acids. The CDR3 loop reads CASSEGPGNTEAFF. The CDR3 region has the DNA TGTGCCAGCAGTGAAGGCCCAGGAAACACTGAAGCTTTCTTT.

The chain has TRBV11-3 and TRBJ2-7; a weak D match, TRBD2 (6 bases). From germline, CDR1 is SGHNT and CDR2 YENEEA. V dropped 5 bases and J dropped 4 bases, with 15 bases sitting between them. This CDR3 has 14 amino acids. This CDR3 is CASSPGLRSYEQYF. DNA of the CDR3: TGTGCCAGCAGCCCGGGACTCCGCAGTTACGAGCAGTACTTC. The entire variable domain, with the rest obtained from reference TRBV11-3 and TRBJ2-7, is as follows: EAGVVQSPRYKIIEKKQPVAFWCNPISGHNTLYWYLQNLGQGPELLIRYENEEAVDDSQLPKDRFSAERLKGVDSTLKIQPAELGDSAVYLCASSPGLRSYEQYFGPGTRLTVT.

The gene calls are TRBV5-1 and TRBJ1-5; possible D gene TRBD1, 6 bases. The CDR3 is 15 residues long. The germline V gene encodes CDR1 SGHRS and CDR2 YFSETQ. Trimming cost V 0 bases and J 7 bases, with 14 bases left between them. As DNA, the CDR3 is TGCGCCAGCAGCTTGGGGCCAGGGGATCAACAGCCCCAGCATTTT. It yields the protein CASSLGPGDQQPQHF.

This chain connects TRBV9 to TRBJ1-5; the D is unclear. Trimming cost V 4 bases and J 6 bases, with 8 bases left between them. The CDR3 loop spans 12 amino acids. Germline V lookup: CDR1 SGDLS, CDR2 YYNGEE. The CDR3 nucleotides are TGTGCCAGCAGCCCCCCCATTCAGCCCCAGCATTTT. This sequence encodes CASSPPIQPQHF.

The V gene is TRBV27, the J gene TRBJ2-7; D is perhaps TRBD1 (6 bases). Trimming left V 3 bases short and J 1 base short, with 19 bases between. Per the germline V gene, CDR1 is MNHEY and CDR2 is SMNVEV (reference sequence). This CDR3 is 17 amino acids long. The CDR3 sequence is CASSFSQGAGWSYEQYF. The CDR3 DNA is TGTGCCAGCAGTTTCTCACAGGGTGCCGGTTGGTCCTACGAGCAGTACTTC.

V usage is TRBV3-1 (or the pseudogene TRBV3-2) and J usage is TRBJ2-5; 11 nucleotides align to TRBD2. The CDR3 has 15 residues. Germline lookup yields CDR1 LGHDT and CDR2 YNNKEL (reference sequence). V lost 5 bases to trimming and J lost 5 bases; unmatched junction nucleotides: 7. The CDR3 sequence is CASSYSGGALETQYF. The CDR3 nucleotides read TGTGCCAGCAGCTATAGCGGGGGGGCCTTGGAGACCCAGTACTTC.

This chain links TRBV4-1 with TRBJ2-1; 12 positions match TRBD2. Trimming took 0 bases from V and 4 from J; bases not matched to a gene: 7. The CDR3 consists of 18 residues. CDR1 and CDR2 from the germline V gene are MGHRA and YSYEKL. The CDR3 region is CASSQDSLAGGSYNEQFF. CDR3 DNA: TGCGCCAGCAGCCAAGATTCCCTAGCGGGGGGGTCGTACAATGAGCAGTTCTTC.

V gene TRBV6-2 or TRBV6-3 combines with J gene TRBJ1-1; TRBD1 matches at 11 bases. V was pared by 4 bases and J by 5 bases, with 9 bases of the junction left unmatched. This CDR3 comprises 16 residues. Germline values: CDR1 MNHEY, CDR2 SVGEGT. CDR3 loop: CASSLIRTGGATEAFF. In DNA, the CDR3 is TGTGCCAGCAGTTTAATCCGGACAGGGGGCGCGACTGAAGCTTTCTTT.

The V and J genes are TRBV6-1 and TRBJ1-2, with a weak D call TRBD1 (6 bases). CDR1 and CDR2 from the germline V gene are MNHNS and SASEGT. The germline V and J ends were trimmed by 1 base and 10 bases, with 10 bases remaining between them. This CDR3 region has 12 residues. CDR3 sequence reads: CASSEDRVDYTF. CDR3 nucleotides: TGTGCCAGCAGTGAAGACAGGGTCGACTACACCTTC.

This chain uses TRBV7-9 with TRBJ1-6; D not resolved. The germline V gene has CDR1 SEHNR and CDR2 FQNEAQ (reference sequence). V was cut by 5 bases and J by 9 bases, with 8 bases left in between. This CDR3 is 12 amino acids long. CDR3 loop: CASSPQSSPLHF. The CDR3, as DNA: TGTGCCAGCAGCCCCCAGTCTTCACCCCTCCACTTT.

The chain couples TRBV7-3 to TRBJ1-2, with a possible D match to TRBD1 (5 bases). The V gene lost 4 bases and the J gene lost 7 bases, with 19 bases spanning the gap. There are 15 residues in the CDR3. Germline CDR1 SGHTA, CDR2 FQGTGA. CDR3 sequence (DNA): TGTGCCAGCAGCTCCCCGGGACCGACCGGGGGTGGCTACACCTTC. It specifies CASSSPGPTGGGYTF.

V usage is TRBV6-6 and J usage is TRBJ2-7, with TRBD1 as a possible D gene (5 bases). Germline CDR1 reads MNHNY; CDR2 reads SVGAGI (reference sequence). This CDR3 has 16 residues. Trimming took 0 bases from V and 7 from J, leaving 19 bases between them. The CDR3 DNA is TGTGCCAGCAGTTACTCGAGGTCTACAGGTCGAGAGGAGCAGTACTTC. The encoded protein is CASSYSRSTGREEQYF.

This chain joins TRBV18 and TRBJ2-7, with D tentatively TRBD1 (5 bases). This CDR3 has 14 amino acids. V lost 0 bases and J lost 2, with 8 bases in between. Germline V gene lookup returns CDR1 KGHSH and CDR2 LQKENI. The DNA of the CDR3 is TGTGCCAGCTCACCACCAGGGGCTACCTACGAGCAGTACTTC. Its translation: CASSPPGATYEQYF.